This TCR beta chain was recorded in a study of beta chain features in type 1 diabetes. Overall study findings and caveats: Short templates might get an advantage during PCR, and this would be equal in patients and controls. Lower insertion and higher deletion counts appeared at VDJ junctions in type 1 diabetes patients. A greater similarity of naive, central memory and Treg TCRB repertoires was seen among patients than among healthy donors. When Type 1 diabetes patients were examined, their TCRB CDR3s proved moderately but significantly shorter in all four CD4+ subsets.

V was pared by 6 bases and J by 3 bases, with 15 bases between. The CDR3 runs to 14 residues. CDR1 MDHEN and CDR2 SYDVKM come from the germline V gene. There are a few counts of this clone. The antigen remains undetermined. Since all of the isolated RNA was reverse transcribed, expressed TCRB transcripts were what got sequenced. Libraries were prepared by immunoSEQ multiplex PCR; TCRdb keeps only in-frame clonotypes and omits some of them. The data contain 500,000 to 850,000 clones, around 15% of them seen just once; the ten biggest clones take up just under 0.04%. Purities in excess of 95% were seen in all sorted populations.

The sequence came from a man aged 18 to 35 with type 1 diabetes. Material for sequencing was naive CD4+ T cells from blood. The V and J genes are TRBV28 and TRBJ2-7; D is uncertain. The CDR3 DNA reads TGTGCCAGCAGGCGATCGGGCCAGAACTACGAGCAGTACTTC. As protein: CASRRSGQNYEQYF.